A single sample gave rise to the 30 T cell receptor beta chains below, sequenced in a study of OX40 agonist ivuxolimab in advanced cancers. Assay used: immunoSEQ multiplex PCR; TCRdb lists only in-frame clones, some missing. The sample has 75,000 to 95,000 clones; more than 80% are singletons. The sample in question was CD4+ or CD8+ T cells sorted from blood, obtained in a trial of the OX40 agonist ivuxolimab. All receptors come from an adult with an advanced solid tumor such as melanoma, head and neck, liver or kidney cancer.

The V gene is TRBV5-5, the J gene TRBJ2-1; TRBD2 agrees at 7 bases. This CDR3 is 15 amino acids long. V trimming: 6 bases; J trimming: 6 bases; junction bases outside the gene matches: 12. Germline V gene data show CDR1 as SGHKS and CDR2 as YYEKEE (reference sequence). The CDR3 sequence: CASTPSAGVLNEQFF. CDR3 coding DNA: TGTGCCAGCACCCCCAGTGCGGGAGTACTCAATGAGCAGTTCTTC. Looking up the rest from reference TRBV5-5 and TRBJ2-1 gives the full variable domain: DAGVTQSPTHLIKTRGQQVTLRCSPISGHKSVSWYQQVLGQGPQFIFQYYEKEERGRGNFPDRFSARQFPNYSSELNVNALLLGDSALYLCASTPSAGVLNEQFFGPGTRLTVL.

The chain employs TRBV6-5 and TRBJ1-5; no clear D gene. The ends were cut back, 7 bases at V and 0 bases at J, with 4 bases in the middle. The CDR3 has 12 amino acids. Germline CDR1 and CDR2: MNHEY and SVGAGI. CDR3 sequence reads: CASTDSNQPQHF. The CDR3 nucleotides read TGTGCCAGCACCGATAGCAATCAGCCCCAGCATTTT.

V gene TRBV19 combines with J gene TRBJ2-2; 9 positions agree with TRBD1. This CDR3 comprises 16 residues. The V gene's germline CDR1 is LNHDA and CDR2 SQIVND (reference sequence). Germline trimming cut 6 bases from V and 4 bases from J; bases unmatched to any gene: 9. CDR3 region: CASSPTGGRSTGELFF. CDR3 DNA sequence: TGTGCCAGTAGCCCAACAGGGGGCAGGAGCACCGGGGAGCTGTTTTTT.

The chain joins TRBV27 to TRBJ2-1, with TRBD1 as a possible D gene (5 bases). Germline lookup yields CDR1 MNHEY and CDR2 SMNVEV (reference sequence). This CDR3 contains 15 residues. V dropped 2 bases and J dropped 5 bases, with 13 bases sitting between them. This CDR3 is CASSLGAGWDNEQFF. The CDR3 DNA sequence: TGTGCCAGCAGTTTAGGCGCAGGGTGGGACAATGAGCAGTTCTTC.

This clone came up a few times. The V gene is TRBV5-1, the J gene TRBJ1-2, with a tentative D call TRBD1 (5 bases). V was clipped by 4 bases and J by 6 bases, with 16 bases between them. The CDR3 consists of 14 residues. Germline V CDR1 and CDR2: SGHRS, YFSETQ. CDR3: CASSAFGGSDGYTF. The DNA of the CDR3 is TGCGCCAGCAGCGCGTTTGGGGGTTCAGATGGCTACACCTTC.

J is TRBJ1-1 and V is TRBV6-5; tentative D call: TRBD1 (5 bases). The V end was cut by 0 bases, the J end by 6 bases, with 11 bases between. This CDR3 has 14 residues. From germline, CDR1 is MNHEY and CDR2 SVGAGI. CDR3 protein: CASSYSRGGAEAFF. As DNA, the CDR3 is TGTGCCAGCAGTTACTCTCGGGGAGGGGCTGAAGCTTTCTTT.

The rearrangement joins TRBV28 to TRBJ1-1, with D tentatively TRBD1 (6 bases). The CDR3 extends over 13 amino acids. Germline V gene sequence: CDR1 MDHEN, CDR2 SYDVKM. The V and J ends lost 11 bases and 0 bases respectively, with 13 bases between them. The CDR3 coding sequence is TGTGCCGGTCGACAGGAAATGAACACTGAAGCTTTCTTT. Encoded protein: CAGRQEMNTEAFF. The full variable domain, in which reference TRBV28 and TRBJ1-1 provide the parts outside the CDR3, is DVKVTQSSRYLVKRTGEKVFLECVQDMDHENMFWYRQDPGLGLRLIYFSYDVKMKEKGDIPEGYSVSREKKERFSLILESASTNQTSMYLCAGRQEMNTEAFFGQGTRLTVV.

The CDR3 here is CASSSGTGVAYEQYF. Here the CDR3 DNA reads TGTGCCAGCAGCTCCGGGACAGGGGTGGCCTACGAGCAGTACTTC. The chain combines TRBV7-2 with TRBJ2-7; 10 nucleotides align to TRBD1. The CDR3 spans 15 residues. Germline V gene data show CDR1 as SGHTA and CDR2 as FQGNSA. J gave up 2 bases and V 4 bases, and 5 bases lay outside the gene matches.

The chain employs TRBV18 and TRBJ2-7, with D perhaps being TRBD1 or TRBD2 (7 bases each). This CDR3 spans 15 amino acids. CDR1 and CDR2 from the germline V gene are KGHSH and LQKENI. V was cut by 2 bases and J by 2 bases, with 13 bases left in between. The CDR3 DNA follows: TGTGCCAGCTCACCAGGGCCAGGGGGGGCCTACGAGCAGTACTTC. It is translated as CASSPGPGGAYEQYF.

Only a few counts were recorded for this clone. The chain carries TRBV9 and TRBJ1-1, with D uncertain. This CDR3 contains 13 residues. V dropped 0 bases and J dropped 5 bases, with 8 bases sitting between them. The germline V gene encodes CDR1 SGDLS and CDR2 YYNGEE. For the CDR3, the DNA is TGTGCCAGCAGCGTAGCTATGGAGACTGAAGCTTTCTTT. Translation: CASSVAMETEAFF.

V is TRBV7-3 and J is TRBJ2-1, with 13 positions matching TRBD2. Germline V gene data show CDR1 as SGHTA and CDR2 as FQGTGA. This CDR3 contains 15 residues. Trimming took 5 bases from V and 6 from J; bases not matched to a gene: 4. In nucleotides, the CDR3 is TGTGCCAGCAGCAAGGGACTAGCGGGGTTCAATGAGCAGTTCTTC. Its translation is CASSKGLAGFNEQFF.

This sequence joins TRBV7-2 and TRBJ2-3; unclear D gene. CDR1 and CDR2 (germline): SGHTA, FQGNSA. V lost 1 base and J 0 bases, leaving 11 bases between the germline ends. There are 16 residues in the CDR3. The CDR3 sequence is CASSLGAHTSTDTQYF. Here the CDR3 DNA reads TGTGCCAGCAGCTTAGGGGCCCATACTAGCACAGATACGCAGTATTTT.

Here the CDR3 reads CAWSAQTGTNEKLFF. DNA for the CDR3: TGTGCCTGGAGTGCCCAGACAGGTACTAATGAAAAACTGTTTTTT. This sequence joins TRBV30 and TRBJ1-4; D perhaps matches TRBD1 (6 bases). V shed 1 base and J shed 2 bases, with 11 bases lying between them. Germline V gene sequence: CDR1 GTSNPN, CDR2 SVGIG (reference sequence). There are 15 residues in the CDR3.

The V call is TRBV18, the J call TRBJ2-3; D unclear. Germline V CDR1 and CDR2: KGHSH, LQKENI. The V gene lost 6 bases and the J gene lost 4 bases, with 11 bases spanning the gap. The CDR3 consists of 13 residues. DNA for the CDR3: TGTGCCAGCTCTACCCAAGAGCCAGATACGCAGTATTTT. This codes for CASSTQEPDTQYF.

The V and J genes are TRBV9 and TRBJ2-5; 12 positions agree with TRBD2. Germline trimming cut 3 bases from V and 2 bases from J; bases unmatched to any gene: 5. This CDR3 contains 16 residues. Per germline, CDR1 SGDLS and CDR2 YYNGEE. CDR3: CASSATTSGSQETQYF. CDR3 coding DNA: TGTGCCAGCAGCGCGACGACTAGCGGGAGTCAAGAGACCCAGTACTTC.

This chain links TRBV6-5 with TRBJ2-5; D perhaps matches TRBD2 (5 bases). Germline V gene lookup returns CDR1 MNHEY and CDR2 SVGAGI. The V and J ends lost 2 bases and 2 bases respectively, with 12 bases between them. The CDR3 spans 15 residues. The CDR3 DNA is TGTGCCAGCAGTTACCGAGGGCAGCCACAAGAGACCCAGTACTTC. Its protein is CASSYRGQPQETQYF.

The CDR3 is CASSGGRQETQYF. The CDR3 DNA sequence: TGTGCCAGCAGCGGGGGTCGCCAAGAGACCCAGTACTTC. The V gene is TRBV27, the J gene TRBJ2-5, with D possibly being TRBD2 (6 bases). The CDR3 sequence is 13 residues long. From germline, CDR1 is MNHEY and CDR2 SMNVEV (reference sequence). The germline V and J ends were trimmed by 6 bases and 1 base, with 9 bases remaining between them.

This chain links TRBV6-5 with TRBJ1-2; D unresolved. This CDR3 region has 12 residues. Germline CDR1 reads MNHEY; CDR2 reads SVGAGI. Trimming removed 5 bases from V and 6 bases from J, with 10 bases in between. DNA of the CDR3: TGTGCCAGCAGTCTCACTATTGATGGCTACACCTTC. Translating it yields CASSLTIDGYTF.

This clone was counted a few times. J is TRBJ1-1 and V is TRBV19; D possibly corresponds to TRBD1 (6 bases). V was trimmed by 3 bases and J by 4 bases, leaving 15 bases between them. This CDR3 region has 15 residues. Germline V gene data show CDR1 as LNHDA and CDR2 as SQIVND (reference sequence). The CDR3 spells CASSMVGAQGTEAFF. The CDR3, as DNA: TGTGCCAGTAGTATGGTGGGGGCGCAGGGCACTGAAGCTTTCTTT.

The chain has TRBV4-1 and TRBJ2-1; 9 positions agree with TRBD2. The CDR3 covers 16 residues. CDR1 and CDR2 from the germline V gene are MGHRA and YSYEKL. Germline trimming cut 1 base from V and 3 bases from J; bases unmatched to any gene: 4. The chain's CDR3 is CASSQGQAGGYNEQFF. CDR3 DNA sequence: TGCGCCAGCAGCCAAGGTCAAGCGGGGGGCTACAATGAGCAGTTCTTC.

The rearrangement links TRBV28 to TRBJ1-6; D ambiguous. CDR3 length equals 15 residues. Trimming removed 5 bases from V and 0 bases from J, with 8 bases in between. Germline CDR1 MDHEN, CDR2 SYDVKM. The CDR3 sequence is CASSGASSYNSPLHF. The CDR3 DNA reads TGTGCCAGCAGTGGTGCTAGCTCCTATAATTCACCCCTCCACTTT.

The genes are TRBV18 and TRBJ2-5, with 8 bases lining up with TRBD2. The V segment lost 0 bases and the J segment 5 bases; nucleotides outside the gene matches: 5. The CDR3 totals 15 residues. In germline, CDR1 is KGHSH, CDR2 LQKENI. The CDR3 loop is CASSPPSGAVETQYF. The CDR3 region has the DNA TGTGCCAGCTCACCACCTAGCGGGGCTGTGGAGACCCAGTACTTC.

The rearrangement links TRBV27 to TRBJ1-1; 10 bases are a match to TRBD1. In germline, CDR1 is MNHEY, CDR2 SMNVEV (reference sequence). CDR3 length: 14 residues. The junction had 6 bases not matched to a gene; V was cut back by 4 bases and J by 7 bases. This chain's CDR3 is CASSSDRGPVEAFF. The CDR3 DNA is TGTGCCAGCAGTTCCGACAGGGGGCCGGTTGAAGCTTTCTTT.

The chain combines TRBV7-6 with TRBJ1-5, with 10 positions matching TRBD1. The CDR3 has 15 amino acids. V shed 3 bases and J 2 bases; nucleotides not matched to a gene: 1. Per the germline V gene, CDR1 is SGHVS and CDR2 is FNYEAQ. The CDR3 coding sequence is TGTGCCAGCAGCTTGGGGACAGGGGGCAATCAGCCCCAGCATTTT. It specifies CASSLGTGGNQPQHF.

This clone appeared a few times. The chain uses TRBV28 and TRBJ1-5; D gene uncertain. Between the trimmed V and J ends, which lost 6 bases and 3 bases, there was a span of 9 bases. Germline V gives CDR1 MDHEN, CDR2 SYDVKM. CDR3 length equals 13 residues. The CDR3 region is CASRTPNNQPQHF. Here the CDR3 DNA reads TGTGCCAGCAGGACACCTAACAATCAGCCCCAGCATTTT. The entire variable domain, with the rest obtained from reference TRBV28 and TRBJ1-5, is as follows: DVKVTQSSRYLVKRTGEKVFLECVQDMDHENMFWYRQDPGLGLRLIYFSYDVKMKEKGDIPEGYSVSREKKERFSLILESASTNQTSMYLCASRTPNNQPQHFGDGTRLSIL.

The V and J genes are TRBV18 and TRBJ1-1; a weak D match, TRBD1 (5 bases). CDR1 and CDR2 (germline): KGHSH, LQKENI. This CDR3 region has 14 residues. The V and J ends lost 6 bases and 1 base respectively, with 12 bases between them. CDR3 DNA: TGTGCCAGCTCCCTCGAAACAGGGAACACTGAAGCTTTCTTT. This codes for CASSLETGNTEAFF.

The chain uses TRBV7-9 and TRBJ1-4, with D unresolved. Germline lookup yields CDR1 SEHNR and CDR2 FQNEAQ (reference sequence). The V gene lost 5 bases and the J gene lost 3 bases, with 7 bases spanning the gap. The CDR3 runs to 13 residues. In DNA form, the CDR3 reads TGTGCCAGCAGCCCGCGAGCTAATGAAAAACTGTTTTTT. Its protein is CASSPRANEKLFF.

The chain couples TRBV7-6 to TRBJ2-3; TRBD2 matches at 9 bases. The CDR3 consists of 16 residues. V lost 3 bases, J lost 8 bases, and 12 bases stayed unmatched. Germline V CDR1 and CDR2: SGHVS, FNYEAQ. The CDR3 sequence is CASSFLAGTQESTQYF. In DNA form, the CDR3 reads TGTGCCAGCAGCTTCCTAGCGGGAACTCAGGAGTCTACGCAGTATTTT.

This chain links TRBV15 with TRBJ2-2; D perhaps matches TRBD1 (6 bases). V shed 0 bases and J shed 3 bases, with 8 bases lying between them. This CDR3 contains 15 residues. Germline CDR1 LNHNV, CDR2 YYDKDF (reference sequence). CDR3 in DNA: TGTGCCACCAGCAGAGAGGGGGCTGACACCGGGGAGCTGTTTTTT. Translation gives CATSREGADTGELFF. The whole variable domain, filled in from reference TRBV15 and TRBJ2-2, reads DAMVIQNPRYQVTQFGKPVTLSCSQTLNHNVMYWYQQKSSQAPKLLFHYYDKDFNNEADTPDNFQSRRPNTSFCFLDIRSPGLGDTAMYLCATSREGADTGELFFGEGSRLTVL.

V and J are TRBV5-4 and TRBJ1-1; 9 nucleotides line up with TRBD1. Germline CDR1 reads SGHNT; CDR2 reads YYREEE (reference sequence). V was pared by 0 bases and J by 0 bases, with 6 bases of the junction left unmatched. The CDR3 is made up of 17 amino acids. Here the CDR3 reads CASSLGTGTGLNTEAFF. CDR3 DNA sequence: TGTGCCAGCAGCTTGGGGACCGGGACAGGGCTGAACACTGAAGCTTTCTTT.